The 10 T cell receptor beta chains listed next were all sequenced from one sample in a study of T cells in Graves' hyperthyroidism and ophthalmopathy (dated by TCRdb to about 2019). The library was made by multiplex PCR. Instrument on record: Illumina HiSeq 2000. The TCR beta CDR3 regions were amplified from the RNA transcripts. A first-round RT-PCR of the TCR CDR3 used the HTBI primer set with the Qiagen OneStep RT-PCR kit. TCRdb's own reprocessing of the public reads used fastp at Q25 and MiXCR and kept productive beta chains. Each record represents a unique CDR3 protein, reported with the most common genes and DNA among its rows. Here the sample has 650,000 to 850,000 distinct CDR3 sequences; roughly a sixth occur a single time. The ten largest clones represent approximately 15% of the sample. The sequencing input was blood. The receptors were sampled from a woman aged 45-60 years with Graves' hyperthyroidism that later progressed to Graves' ophthalmopathy.

This clonotype has at least ten counts. V and J are TRBV27 and TRBJ2-7; D unresolved. The CDR3 consists of 16 residues. Trimming took off 2 bases at V and 3 bases at J, with 17 bases between the two ends. CDR1 is MNHEY, CDR2 SMNVEV, per germline (reference sequence). This chain's CDR3 is CASSLSFAAVLYEQYF. CDR3 DNA: TGTGCCAGCAGTTTAAGTTTCGCGGCAGTCCTCTACGAGCAGTACTTC.

This chain uses TRBV11-3 with TRBJ2-5; 7 nucleotides match TRBD2. CDR1 is SGHNT, CDR2 YENEEA, per germline. The CDR3 spans 14 residues. The V and J ends lost 3 bases and 4 bases, in that order; junction bases with no gene match: 5. The CDR3 loop reads CASSLLRGRETQYF. DNA for the CDR3: TGTGCCAGCAGCTTGTTGCGGGGGAGAGAGACCCAGTACTTC.

The chain has TRBV13 and TRBJ1-6, with 8 bases fitting TRBD1. The CDR3 consists of 16 residues. V was pared by 4 bases and J by 6 bases, with 8 bases of the junction left unmatched. CDR1 and CDR2 from the germline V gene are PRHDT and FYEKMQ (reference sequence). The CDR3 is CASSSMTGVRNSPLHF. The CDR3 nucleotides read TGTGCCAGCAGCTCCATGACAGGGGTACGTAATTCACCCCTCCACTTT.

This clonotype was detected many times. CDR3 region: CASSQDSGTRNHEQFF. The CDR3 bases are TGTGCCAGCAGCCAAGATTCCGGGACTAGGAACCATGAGCAGTTCTTC. The chain carries TRBV3-1 and TRBJ2-1; 8 nucleotides line up with TRBD2. Germline CDR1 is LGHDT and CDR2 is YNNKEL (reference sequence). V was clipped by 0 bases and J by 8 bases; unmatched bases: 9. The CDR3 covers 16 residues.

The chain uses TRBV6-1 and TRBJ1-2; TRBD1 aligns across 9 bases. The V segment lost 3 bases and the J segment 13 bases; nucleotides outside the gene matches: 6. The CDR3 is 12 amino acids. Germline values: CDR1 MNHNS, CDR2 SASEGT. The CDR3 coding sequence is TGTGCCAGCAGTGAGGGACAGGGAGTGCTCACCTTC. The encoded protein is CASSEGQGVLTF.

The rearrangement uses TRBV9 and TRBJ2-7, with 11 nucleotides matching TRBD2. With 0 bases clipped from V and 2 bases from J, the junction kept 4 bases outside the gene matches. The CDR3 spans 16 residues. CDR1 is SGDLS, CDR2 YYNGEE, per germline. The CDR3, as DNA: TGTGCCAGCAGCGTAGGTCATAGCGGGGGGGCCTACGAGCAGTACTTC. The encoded protein is CASSVGHSGGAYEQYF.

This clonotype was counted only a few times. This chain joins TRBV5-1 and TRBJ2-3; D uncertain. Trimming took 0 bases from V and 2 from J, leaving 10 bases between them. Per germline, CDR1 SGHRS and CDR2 YFSETQ. This CDR3 is 15 amino acids long. DNA of the CDR3: TGCGCCAGCAGCTTGGGGGCTTCTCTCACAGATACGCAGTATTTT. Encoded protein: CASSLGASLTDTQYF.

As for this clonotype: The junction and the germline gene differ at one end; a read error may be behind it. This chain joins TRBV5-6 and TRBJ2-5; the match to TRBD2 covers 11 bases. Looked up from germline, CDR1 is SGHDT and CDR2 is YYEEEE. This CDR3 region has 17 residues. CDR3 bases: TGTGCCAGCAGCTTGGCCGGTAGCGGGGGGGCCGAAGAGACCCGGTACTTC. Translation gives CASSLAGSGGAEETRYF.

This clonotype was recorded a few times. The rearrangement links TRBV20-1 to TRBJ2-1, with a weak D call TRBD1 (5 bases). Germline assignment: CDR1 DFQATT and CDR2 SNEGSKA (reference sequence). The V and J ends lost 1 base and 0 bases respectively, with 16 bases between them. The CDR3 length is 17 residues. The CDR3 bases are TGCAGTGCTAGAGCTCTGACAGAGATTAGCTCCTACAATGAGCAGTTCTTC. Its translation: CSARALTEISSYNEQFF.

The sample holds many counts of this clonotype. The chain combines TRBV5-1 with TRBJ2-7; D might be TRBD1 (5 bases). In germline, CDR1 is SGHRS, CDR2 YFSETQ. The CDR3 contains 15 residues. Trimming shortened V by 1 base and J by 3 bases, and 14 bases separated the two germline ends. The CDR3 DNA reads TGCGCCAGCAGCTTGCTCGACAGCCTGGTCTACGAGCAGTACTTC. Amino acid sequence: CASSLLDSLVYEQYF.